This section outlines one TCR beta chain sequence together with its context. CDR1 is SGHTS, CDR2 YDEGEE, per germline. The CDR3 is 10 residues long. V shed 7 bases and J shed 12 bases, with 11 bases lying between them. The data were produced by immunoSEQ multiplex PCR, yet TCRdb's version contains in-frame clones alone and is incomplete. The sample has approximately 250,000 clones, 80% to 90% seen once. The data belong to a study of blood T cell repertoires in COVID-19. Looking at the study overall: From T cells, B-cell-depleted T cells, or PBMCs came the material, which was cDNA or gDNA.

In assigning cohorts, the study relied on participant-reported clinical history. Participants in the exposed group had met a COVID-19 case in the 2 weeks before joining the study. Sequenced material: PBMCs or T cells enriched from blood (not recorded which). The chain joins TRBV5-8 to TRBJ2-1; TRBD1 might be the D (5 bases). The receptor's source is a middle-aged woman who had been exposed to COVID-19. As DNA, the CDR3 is TGTGCCAGCGGACAACATCGGCAGTTCTTC. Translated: CASGQHRQFF.